This T cell receptor (beta chain) was identified in a study of patients and donors after allogeneic stem cell transplantation. A few counts support this clonotype. Trimming pared 5 bases from V and 8 bases from J, leaving 16 bases between. The CDR3 has 14 amino acids. Germline CDR1 is MDHEN and CDR2 is SYDVKM. TCRdb processed the RT-PCR reads anew with MiXCR; each CDR3 protein has one entry. Of about 150,000 distinct CDR3 sequences listed, approximately 40% are singletons. The sequence came from a human donor who was either an allogeneic HSCT recipient or a stem cell or donor lymphocyte infusion donor (not recorded which). It is not recorded whose cells these are; they may come from a transplant donor. The genes are TRBV28 and TRBJ1-3, with a possible D match to TRBD1 (6 bases). The sample taken for sequencing was blood, either unsorted or a sorted T cell fraction (not recorded which). CDR3 protein: CASSGSGGLHTIYF. The DNA of the CDR3 is TGTGCCAGCAGTGGTTCGGGGGGCCTGCACACCATATATTTT.